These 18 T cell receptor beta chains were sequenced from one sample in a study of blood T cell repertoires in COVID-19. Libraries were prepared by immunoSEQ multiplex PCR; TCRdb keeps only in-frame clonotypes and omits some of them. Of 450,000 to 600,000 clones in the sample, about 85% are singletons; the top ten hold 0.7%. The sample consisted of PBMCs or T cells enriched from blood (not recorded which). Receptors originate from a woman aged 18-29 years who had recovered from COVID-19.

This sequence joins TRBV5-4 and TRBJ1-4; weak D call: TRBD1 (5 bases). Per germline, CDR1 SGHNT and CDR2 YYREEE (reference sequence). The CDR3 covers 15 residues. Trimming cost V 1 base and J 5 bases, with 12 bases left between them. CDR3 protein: CASSLKGVPNEKLFF. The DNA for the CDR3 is TGTGCCAGCAGCTTGAAAGGGGTACCAAATGAAAAACTGTTTTTT.

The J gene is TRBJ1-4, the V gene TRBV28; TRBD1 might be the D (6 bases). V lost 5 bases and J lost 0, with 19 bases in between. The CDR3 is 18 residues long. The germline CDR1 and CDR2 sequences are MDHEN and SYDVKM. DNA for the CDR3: TGTGCCAGCAGTGGGGGCAGGGGAGTCTCTCCAACTAATGAAAAACTGTTTTTT. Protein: CASSGGRGVSPTNEKLFF.

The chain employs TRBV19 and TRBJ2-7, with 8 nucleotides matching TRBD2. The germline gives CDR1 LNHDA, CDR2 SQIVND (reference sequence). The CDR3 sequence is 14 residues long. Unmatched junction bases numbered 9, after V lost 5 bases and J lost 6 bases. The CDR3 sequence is CASSWSGGAIEQYF. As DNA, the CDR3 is TGTGCCAGTAGTTGGTCCGGGGGGGCGATCGAGCAGTACTTC.

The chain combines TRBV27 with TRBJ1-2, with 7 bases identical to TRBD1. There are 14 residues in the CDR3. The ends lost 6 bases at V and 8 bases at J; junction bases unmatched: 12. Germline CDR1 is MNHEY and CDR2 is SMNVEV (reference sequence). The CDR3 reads CASRLATGAGGYTF. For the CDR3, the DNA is TGTGCCAGCAGACTCGCTACAGGGGCAGGAGGCTACACCTTC.

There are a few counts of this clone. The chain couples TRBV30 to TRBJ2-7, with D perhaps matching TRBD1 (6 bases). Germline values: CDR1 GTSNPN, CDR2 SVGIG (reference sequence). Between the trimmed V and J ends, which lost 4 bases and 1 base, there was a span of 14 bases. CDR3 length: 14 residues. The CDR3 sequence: CAWISRGRSYEQYF. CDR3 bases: TGTGCCTGGATATCCAGGGGAAGGTCCTACGAGCAGTACTTC.

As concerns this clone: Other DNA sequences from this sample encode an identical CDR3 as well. The CDR3 loop reads CASSGTSGGQDTQYF. Written as DNA, the CDR3 is TGTGCCAGCAGTGGGACTAGCGGGGGGCAGGATACGCAGTATTTT. The rearrangement uses TRBV28 and TRBJ2-3; TRBD2 matches 15 bases. The CDR3 is made up of 15 amino acids. CDR1 is MDHEN and CDR2 is SYDVKM in the germline V gene. Trimming removed 5 bases from V and 6 bases from J; junction bases left unmatched: 3.

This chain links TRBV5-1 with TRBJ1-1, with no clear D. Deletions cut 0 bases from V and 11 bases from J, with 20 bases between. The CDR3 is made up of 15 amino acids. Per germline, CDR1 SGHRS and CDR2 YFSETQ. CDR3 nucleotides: TGCGCCAGCAGCTTGGAGGGCCAACCCACGGCGGGGGCTTTCTTT. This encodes CASSLEGQPTAGAFF.

The CDR3 here is CASSTRGFGNQPQHF. CDR3 coding DNA: TGTGCCAGTAGCACCAGAGGATTTGGCAATCAGCCCCAGCATTTT. This sequence joins TRBV19 and TRBJ1-5; D gene ambiguous. V was cut by 6 bases and J by 2 bases, with 14 bases left in between. CDR1 is LNHDA, CDR2 SQIVND, per germline (reference sequence). This CDR3 is built from 15 residues. The full variable domain, completed using reference TRBV19 and TRBJ1-5, is DGGITQSPKYLFRKEGQNVTLSCEQNLNHDAMYWYRQDPGQGLRLIYYSQIVNDFQKGDIAEGYSVSREKKESFPLTVTSAQKNPTAFYLCASSTRGFGNQPQHFGDGTRLSIL.

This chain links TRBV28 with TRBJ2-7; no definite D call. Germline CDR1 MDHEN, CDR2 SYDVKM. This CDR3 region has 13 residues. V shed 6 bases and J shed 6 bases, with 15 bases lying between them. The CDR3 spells CASSPNEVGEQYF. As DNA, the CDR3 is TGTGCCAGCAGCCCGAATGAGGTCGGCGAGCAGTACTTC.

CDR3 region: CASSQGTGSNTGELFF. The CDR3 region has the DNA TGTGCCAGCAGCCAAGGGACAGGGAGTAACACCGGGGAGCTGTTTTTT. The V and J genes are TRBV3-1 (or the pseudogene TRBV3-2) and TRBJ2-2, with 8 bases matching TRBD1. With 1 base clipped from V and 2 bases from J, the junction kept 3 bases outside the gene matches. The germline V gene has CDR1 LGHDT and CDR2 YNNKEL (reference sequence). CDR3 length equals 16 residues.

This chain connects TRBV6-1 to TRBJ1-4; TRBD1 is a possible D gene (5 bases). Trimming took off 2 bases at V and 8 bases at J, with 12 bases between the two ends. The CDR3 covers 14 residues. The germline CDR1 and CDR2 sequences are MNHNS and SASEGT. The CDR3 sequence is CASSELGGREKLFF. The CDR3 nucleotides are TGTGCCAGCAGTGAACTGGGGGGGAGAGAAAAACTGTTTTTT.

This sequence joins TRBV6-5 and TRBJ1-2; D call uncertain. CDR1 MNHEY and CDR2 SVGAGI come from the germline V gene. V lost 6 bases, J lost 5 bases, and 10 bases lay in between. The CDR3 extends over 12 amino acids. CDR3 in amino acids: CASRGQEYGYTF. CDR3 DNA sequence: TGTGCCAGCAGGGGCCAGGAATATGGCTACACCTTC.

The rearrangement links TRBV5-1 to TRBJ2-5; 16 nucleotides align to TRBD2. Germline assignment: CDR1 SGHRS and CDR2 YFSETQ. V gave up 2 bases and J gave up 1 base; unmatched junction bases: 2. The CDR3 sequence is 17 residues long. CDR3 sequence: CASSFGTSGGAQETQYF. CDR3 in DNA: TGCGCCAGCAGCTTCGGGACTAGCGGGGGGGCCCAAGAGACCCAGTACTTC.

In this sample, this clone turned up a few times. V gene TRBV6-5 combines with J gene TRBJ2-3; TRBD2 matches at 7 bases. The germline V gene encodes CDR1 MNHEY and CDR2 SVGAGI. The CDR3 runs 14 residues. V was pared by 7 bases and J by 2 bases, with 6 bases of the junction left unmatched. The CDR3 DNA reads TGTGCCAGCATGTGGGGGGGAGACACAGATACGCAGTATTTT. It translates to CASMWGGDTDTQYF.

CDR3 amino acids: CASSLSGGGEKLFF. The CDR3 bases are TGTGCCAGCAGTTTAAGTGGGGGCGGTGAAAAACTGTTTTTT. The chain combines TRBV28 with TRBJ1-4; weak D call: TRBD1 (6 bases). Germline V gene data show CDR1 as MDHEN and CDR2 as SYDVKM. The CDR3 has 14 amino acids. Trimming removed 2 bases at V and 7 bases at J, with 11 bases between.

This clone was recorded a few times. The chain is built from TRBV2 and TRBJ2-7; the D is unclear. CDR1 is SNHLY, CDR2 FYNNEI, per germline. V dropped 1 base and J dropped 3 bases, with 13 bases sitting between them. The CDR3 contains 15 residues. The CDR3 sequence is CASSEDWARIYEQYF. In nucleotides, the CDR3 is TGTGCCAGCAGTGAAGATTGGGCCAGAATCTACGAGCAGTACTTC. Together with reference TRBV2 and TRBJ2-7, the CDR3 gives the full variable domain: EPEVTQTPSHQVTQMGQEVILRCVPISNHLYFYWYRQILGQKVEFLVSFYNNEISEKSEIFDDQFSVERPDGSNFTLKIRSTKLEDSAMYFCASSEDWARIYEQYFGPGTRLTVT.

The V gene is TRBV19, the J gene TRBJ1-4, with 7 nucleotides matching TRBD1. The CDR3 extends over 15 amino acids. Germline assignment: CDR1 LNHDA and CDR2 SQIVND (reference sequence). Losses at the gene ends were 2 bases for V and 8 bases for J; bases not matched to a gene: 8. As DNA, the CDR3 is TGTGCCAGTAGTATAAAAAGACAGGGTGGAGAAAAACTGTTTTTT. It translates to CASSIKRQGGEKLFF.

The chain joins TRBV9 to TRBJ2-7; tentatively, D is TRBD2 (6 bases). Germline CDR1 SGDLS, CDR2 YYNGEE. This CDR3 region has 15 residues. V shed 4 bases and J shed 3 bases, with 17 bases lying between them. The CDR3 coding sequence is TGTGCCAGCAGCCCCTGGGGGGTTTCGGGCTACGAGCAGTACTTC. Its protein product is CASSPWGVSGYEQYF.